These 3 T cell receptor beta chains were all obtained from the same sample, sequenced in a study of T cell responses to AZD1222 COVID-19 vaccine. Only in-frame clones appear in the TCRdb table, and some are missing; sequencing was by immunoSEQ multiplex PCR. The data contain about 120,000 clones, roughly 88% of them singletons. The specimen was peripheral blood, collected on day 0 of AZD1222 vaccination. Source of these receptors: an adult in good health.

CDR3 sequence reads: CASSYSGQGVHNQPQHF. CDR3 DNA: TGTGCCAGCAGTTACTCGGGACAGGGCGTTCACAATCAGCCCCAGCATTTT. The rearrangement joins TRBV6-2 or TRBV6-3 to TRBJ1-5, with TRBD1 matching 9 bases. The V gene's germline CDR1 is MNHEY and CDR2 SVGEGT. The CDR3 runs 17 residues. J was trimmed by 3 bases and V by 0 bases; bases with no gene match: 6.

The chain employs TRBV7-2 and TRBJ1-2; TRBD1 agrees at 7 bases. There are 14 residues in the CDR3. V was pared by 1 base and J by 6 bases, with 5 bases of the junction left unmatched. CDR1 and CDR2 (germline): SGHTA, FQGNSA. The CDR3 bases are TGTGCCAGCAGCTTAGTCGGGCAGGGGGATGGCTACACCTTC. Translated, it gives CASSLVGQGDGYTF. Full variable domain (remainder filled in from reference TRBV7-2 and TRBJ1-2): GAGVSQSPSNKVTEKGKDVELRCDPISGHTALYWYRQSLGQGLEFLIYFQGNSAPDKSGLPSDRFSAERTGGSVSTLTIQRTQQEDSAVYLCASSLVGQGDGYTFGSGTRLTVV.

V and J are TRBV5-4 and TRBJ2-5, with 13 nucleotides matching TRBD2. CDR1 and CDR2 (germline): SGHNT, YYREEE (reference sequence). The CDR3 contains 16 residues. After removal of 2 bases from V and 1 base from J, the junction contained 2 bases not matched to a gene. CDR3 nucleotide sequence: TGTGCCAGCAGCTTTGGGACTAGCGGGGCCCAAGAGACCCAGTACTTC. This encodes CASSFGTSGAQETQYF.